A selection of T cell receptor beta chains follows, all from one sample in a study of CD8 T cells in Susac syndrome. TCRdb re-analysed the immunoSEQ multiplex PCR reads in MiXCR, keeping a single row per CDR3 protein. Among approximately 170,000 distinct CDR3 sequences, about 92% were seen once, and the ten largest hold roughly 0.08%. Source material: CD4+ T cells from PBMCs. The receptors were sampled from a human donor in good health. Both conserved end residues are part of each CDR3. Fields, in order: clone size, V gene, J gene, D gene, CDR3 DNA, CDR3 protein. A D gene is named only where the DNA matches it firmly. Only some rows state a clone size, as once, few, many or a class for expanded clones.

-	TRBV29-1	TRBJ2-5	-	TGCAGCGTTTTGGGGGATATAGATCAAGAGACCCAGTACTTC	CSVLGDIDQETQYF
once	TRBV5-1	TRBJ1-1	-	TGCGCCAGCAGCTTCCTCGACACTGAAGCTTTCTTT	CASSFLDTEAFF
-	TRBV5-1	TRBJ1-1	-	TGCGCCAGCAGCTCCCCTGAAGGGGGGACTGAAGCTTTCTTT	CASSSPEGGTEAFF
-	TRBV7-9	TRBJ2-2	-	TGTGCCAGCACCACCCAGATAGGGACCGGGGAGCTGTTTTTT	CASTTQIGTGELFF
-	TRBV20-1	TRBJ2-5	-	TGCAGTGCTAACAGAGAAGAGACCCAGTACTTC	CSANREETQYF
-	TRBV5-6	TRBJ2-5	-	TGTGCCAGCAGCTGGGGACGAGGGGGACTAGAGACCCAGTACTTC	CASSWGRGGLETQYF
-	TRBV5-6	TRBJ1-1	-	TGTGCCAGCAGCTTGGGGGGGGTAACTGAAGCTTTCTTT	CASSLGGVTEAFF
-	TRBV6-1	TRBJ2-7	TRBD2	TGTGCCAGCAGCGTACTCAGCGGGAGTCCCTACGAGCAGTACTTC	CASSVLSGSPYEQYF
-	TRBV10-3	TRBJ1-1	-	TGTGCCATCAGTGAGTCTACCCTCAACACTGAAGCTTTCTTT	CAISESTLNTEAFF
once	TRBV9	TRBJ2-2	-	TGTGCCAGCAGCGTAGGAGCTTCCGGCGCCGGGGAGCTGTTTTTT	CASSVGASGAGELFF
once	TRBV30	TRBJ1-1	-	TGTGCCTGGAGTGGGTCAGGCACTGAAGCTTTCTTT	CAWSGSGTEAFF
-	TRBV5-1	TRBJ1-2	TRBD1	TGCGCCAGCAGCTTGCCCGGGACAGGCTATGGCTACACCTTC	CASSLPGTGYGYTF
-	TRBV11-2	TRBJ1-3	-	TGTGCCAGCACTCCGGGCCCCCGAAACACCATATATTTT	CASTPGPRNTIYF
-	TRBV7-2	TRBJ2-4	-	TGTGCCAGCAGCTTACAAGGACAGTTAGCCAAAAACATTCAGTACTTC	CASSLQGQLAKNIQYF
-	TRBV19	TRBJ1-1	-	TGTGCCAGTAGTCTTGCAGGGAGGGCCACTGAAGCTTTCTTT	CASSLAGRATEAFF
-	TRBV10-3	TRBJ2-2	-	TGTGCCATCGGGAGGCCCTCGAACACCGGGGAGCTGTTTTTT	CAIGRPSNTGELFF
-	TRBV7-2	TRBJ2-7	-	TGTGCCAGCAGCTTAGACTACGACCCCTACGAGCAGTACTTC	CASSLDYDPYEQYF
-	TRBV23-1	TRBJ2-2	-	TGCGCCAGCACTTCTGACTCTCCGGAGGGGCTGTTTTTT	CASTSDSPEGLFF
-	TRBV12-3/TRBV12-4	TRBJ2-1	TRBD2	TGTGCCACAACTAGCGGGAGTCTGATTGAGCAGTTCTTC	CATTSGSLIEQFF
-	TRBV29-1	TRBJ1-1	-	TGCAGCGTTGGAATGGTCGGGGGGGGAGGGACTGAAGCTTTCTTT	CSVGMVGGGGTEAFF
-	TRBV5-4	TRBJ2-7	TRBD1	TGTGCCAGCAGCTTGGGAGGGACAGGATCCTACGAGCAGTACTTC	CASSLGGTGSYEQYF
few	TRBV4-3	TRBJ2-2	-	TGCGCCAGCAGCCAAGGTCGGCAGTCGAACACCGGGGAGCTGTTTTTT	CASSQGRQSNTGELFF
-	TRBV18	TRBJ2-3	TRBD2	TGTGCCAGCTCACCACCGGAGCGGGGGGGCACAGATACGCAGTATTTT	CASSPPERGGTDTQYF
-	TRBV28	TRBJ2-2	-	TGTGCCAGCAGGGGCCCGCAGCGACCTGGGACCGGGGAGCTGTTTTTT	CASRGPQRPGTGELFF
-	TRBV5-1	TRBJ2-5	-	TGCGCCAGCAGCTTGGATGGCAGGGGTCCTCAAGAGACCCAGTACTTC	CASSLDGRGPQETQYF
-	TRBV7-2	TRBJ2-7	TRBD1	TGTGCCAGCAGCCCCAGGGGGCACGAGCAGTACTTC	CASSPRGHEQYF
once	TRBV20-1	TRBJ2-1	-	TGCAGTGCCGGAAAGCGGGCCGGCGATGAGCAGTTCTTC	CSAGKRAGDEQFF
-	TRBV7-2	TRBJ2-6	TRBD1	TGTGCCAGCAGCCGTCAGGGGGCTGGGGCCAACGTCCTGACTTTC	CASSRQGAGANVLTF
-	TRBV29-1	TRBJ1-1	-	TGCAGCGTTAGGACAGCTGATTCCTTGCAAGCTTTCTTT	CSVRTADSLQAFF
-	TRBV6-5	TRBJ1-6	-	TGTGCCAGCAGAAAGCCTAATTCACCCCTCCACTTT	CASRKPNSPLHF
-	TRBV30	TRBJ1-1	-	TGTGCCTGGATTTCCAGGGTGACTGAAGCTTTCTTT	CAWISRVTEAFF
-	TRBV12-3/TRBV12-4	TRBJ1-5	-	TGTGCCAGCAGTTTAGTGGCACCCCAGCATTTT	CASSLVAPQHF
-	TRBV19	TRBJ1-1	TRBD1	TGTGCCAGTAGTAGGTACAGGGGGCGTAGGAACACTGAAGCTTTCTTT	CASSRYRGRRNTEAFF
-	TRBV6-4	TRBJ1-2	-	TGTGCCAGCAGTGCCGTCTCCGGGACCTCTATCTATGGCTACACCTTC	CASSAVSGTSIYGYTF
-	TRBV20-1	TRBJ2-7	-	TGCAGTGCTAGACAGAGCTCCTACGAGCAGTACTTC	CSARQSSYEQYF
-	TRBV20-1	TRBJ2-7	TRBD2	TGCAGTGCTAGTGCCAGCGGGGGGCCCTACGAGCAGTACTTC	CSASASGGPYEQYF
-	TRBV20-1	TRBJ1-1	-	TGCAGTGCTAGAGATCCCCAGGGCCCGGGTACTGAAGCTTTCTTT	CSARDPQGPGTEAFF
-	TRBV20-1	TRBJ2-7	-	TGCAGTGCTAGAGACCCCCGTTCTCGGCTAGACGAGCAGTACTTC	CSARDPRSRLDEQYF
-	TRBV25-1	TRBJ1-2	-	TGTGCCAGCAGAGGCTCTTCGGGGAGTGGCTACACCTTC	CASRGSSGSGYTF
-	TRBV24-1	TRBJ2-2	-	TGTGCCACCAGTGACCCACCGGGGGTGGCGGGGGAGCTGTTTTTT	CATSDPPGVAGELFF
-	TRBV6-1	TRBJ2-2	-	TGTGCCAGCAGTATTACCGGGGAGCTGTTTTTT	CASSITGELFF
-	TRBV28	TRBJ2-3	-	TGTGCCACGGGTCAGCGCACAGATACGCAGTATTTT	CATGQRTDTQYF
-	TRBV24-1	TRBJ1-2	-	TGTGCCACCAGTGATTTTGGTGGTGGCTACACCTTC	CATSDFGGGYTF
-	TRBV5-1	TRBJ1-1	TRBD1	TGCGCCAGCAGCTTGCAGGGGGAGGCTGAAGCTTTCTTT	CASSLQGEAEAFF
-	TRBV19	TRBJ1-2	-	TGTGCCAGTACCCAAGGCGGGGAATCTTGGGGCTACACCTTC	CASTQGGESWGYTF
-	TRBV7-2	TRBJ2-7	TRBD2	TGTGCCAGCAGCTCCACCGGGACTAGCGGGTACGAGCAGTACTTC	CASSSTGTSGYEQYF
-	TRBV20-1	TRBJ2-5	TRBD2	TGCAGTGCTAGACCCCTAGGACTAGCGGGAAGACAAGAGACCCAGTACTTC	CSARPLGLAGRQETQYF
-	TRBV6-2/TRBV6-3	TRBJ2-5	-	TGTGCCAGCAGTTACGATAGTAGTCCCCAGTACTTC	CASSYDSSPQYF
-	TRBV5-1	TRBJ1-2	-	TGCGCCAGCAGTAACTCACAGGGTGTGGAGGGCTACACCTTC	CASSNSQGVEGYTF
once	TRBV6-5	TRBJ2-3	-	TGTGCCAGCAGTTACTCGAGACGGCACCTAGGGGTAGATACGCAGTATTTT	CASSYSRRHLGVDTQYF
once	TRBV2	TRBJ2-1	TRBD2	TGTGCCACCTCTAGCGGGAGTAGGAATGAGCAGTTCTTC	CATSSGSRNEQFF